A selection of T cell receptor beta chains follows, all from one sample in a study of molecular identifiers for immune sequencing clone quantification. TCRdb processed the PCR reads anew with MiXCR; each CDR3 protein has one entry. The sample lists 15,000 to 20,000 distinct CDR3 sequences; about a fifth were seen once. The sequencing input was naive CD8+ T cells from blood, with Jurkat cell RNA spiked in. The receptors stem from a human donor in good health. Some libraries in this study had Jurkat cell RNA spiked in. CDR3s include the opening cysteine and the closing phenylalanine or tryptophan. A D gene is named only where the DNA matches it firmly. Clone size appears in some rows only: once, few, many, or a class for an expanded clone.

CDR3aa: CASSATGGGGGEQYF; CDR3nt: TGTGCCAGCAGCGCAACAGGGGGTGGGGGAGGAGAGCAGTACTTC; abundance: NA; v_gene: TRBV9; d_gene: TRBD1; j_gene: TRBJ2-7
CDR3aa: CASSLVSTDTQYF; CDR3nt: TGTGCCAGCAGTTTAGTCAGCACAGATACGCAGTATTTT; abundance: medium-sized; v_gene: TRBV28; d_gene: NA; j_gene: TRBJ2-3
CDR3aa: CSAREGVSNEQFF; CDR3nt: TGCAGTGCTAGAGAAGGGGTTTCCAATGAGCAGTTCTTC; abundance: many; v_gene: TRBV20-1; d_gene: NA; j_gene: TRBJ2-1
CDR3aa: CASGEPNNSPLYF; CDR3nt: TGTGCCAGCGGTGAGCCAAATAATTCGCCCCTCTACTTT; abundance: NA; v_gene: TRBV6-1; d_gene: NA; j_gene: TRBJ2-7
CDR3aa: CASSPRSPGDAFF; CDR3nt: TGTGCCAGCAGTCCAAGGTCCCCCGGGGATGCTTTCTTT; abundance: few; v_gene: TRBV28; d_gene: NA; j_gene: TRBJ1-1
CDR3aa: CASSLEREGLDGELFF; CDR3nt: TGTGCCAGCAGTTTGGAGCGGGAGGGCCTGGACGGGGAGCTGTTTTTT; abundance: NA; v_gene: TRBV28; d_gene: TRBD2; j_gene: TRBJ2-2
CDR3aa: CSALTGGVWEQFF; CDR3nt: TGCAGTGCTTTGACAGGGGGCGTCTGGGAGCAGTTCTTC; abundance: few; v_gene: TRBV20-1; d_gene: TRBD1; j_gene: TRBJ2-1
CDR3aa: CASSRPGGNQPQHF; CDR3nt: TGTGCCAGCAGTCGCCCTGGGGGCAATCAGCCCCAGCATTTT; abundance: many; v_gene: TRBV27; d_gene: NA; j_gene: TRBJ1-5
CDR3aa: CASSFALGNNEQFF; CDR3nt: TGTGCCAGCAGTTTTGCGCTGGGAAACAATGAGCAGTTCTTC; abundance: NA; v_gene: TRBV28; d_gene: NA; j_gene: TRBJ2-1
CDR3aa: CASSPTGGRETQYF; CDR3nt: TGTGCCAGCAGCCCCACAGGGGGCAGAGAGACCCAGTACTTC; abundance: few; v_gene: TRBV4-2; d_gene: TRBD1; j_gene: TRBJ2-5
CDR3aa: CASSLDSRPGGNTGELFF; CDR3nt: TGTGCCAGCAGCTTAGATTCAAGGCCGGGAGGGAACACCGGGGAGCTGTTTTTT; abundance: many; v_gene: TRBV11-2; d_gene: TRBD2; j_gene: TRBJ2-2
CDR3aa: CATSEVAGGSDEQFF; CDR3nt: TGTGCCACCAGTGAAGTAGCGGGAGGTAGTGATGAGCAGTTCTTC; abundance: many; v_gene: TRBV24-1; d_gene: TRBD2; j_gene: TRBJ2-1
CDR3aa: CASSSTWDRNTEAFF; CDR3nt: TGTGCCAGCAGCTCCACCTGGGACAGGAACACTGAAGCTTTCTTT; abundance: many; v_gene: TRBV28; d_gene: TRBD1; j_gene: TRBJ1-1
CDR3aa: CASTDREDQPQHF; CDR3nt: TGTGCCAGCACTGACAGGGAGGATCAGCCCCAGCATTTT; abundance: many; v_gene: TRBV6-2/TRBV6-3; d_gene: TRBD1; j_gene: TRBJ1-5
CDR3aa: CASSPTAGLGDTQYF; CDR3nt: TGTGCCAGCAGCCCTACAGCAGGACTGGGAGATACGCAGTATTTT; abundance: few; v_gene: TRBV7-9; d_gene: NA; j_gene: TRBJ2-3
CDR3aa: CASSGGDRGGQPQHF; CDR3nt: TGTGCCAGCAGTGGAGGGGACAGGGGAGGTCAGCCCCAGCATTTT; abundance: many; v_gene: TRBV28; d_gene: TRBD1; j_gene: TRBJ1-5
CDR3aa: CASANRPDNEQFF; CDR3nt: TGTGCTAGTGCCAATCGACCTGACAATGAGCAGTTCTTC; abundance: many; v_gene: TRBV12-5; d_gene: NA; j_gene: TRBJ2-1
CDR3aa: CASRGWGPQETQYF; CDR3nt: TGTGCCTCCCGCGGCTGGGGCCCCCAAGAGACCCAGTACTTC; abundance: many; v_gene: TRBV15; d_gene: NA; j_gene: TRBJ2-5
CDR3aa: CASSFLAGADTQYF; CDR3nt: TGTGCCAGCAGCTTCTTGGCGGGAGCGGATACGCAGTATTTT; abundance: many; v_gene: TRBV5-4; d_gene: TRBD2; j_gene: TRBJ2-3
CDR3aa: CSASGSGPFGEQFF; CDR3nt: TGCAGTGCTAGCGGGAGCGGTCCTTTTGGTGAGCAGTTCTTC; abundance: many; v_gene: TRBV20-1; d_gene: NA; j_gene: TRBJ2-1
CDR3aa: CASKTSGDPLDTGELFF; CDR3nt: TGTGCCAGCAAGACTTCCGGGGACCCCCTTGACACCGGGGAGCTGTTTTTT; abundance: NA; v_gene: TRBV28; d_gene: NA; j_gene: TRBJ2-2
CDR3aa: CASSLAGEVEQFF; CDR3nt: TGTGCCAGCAGCTTGGCGGGAGAGGTGGAGCAGTTCTTC; abundance: many; v_gene: TRBV7-9; d_gene: TRBD2; j_gene: TRBJ2-1